This is a list of T cell receptor beta chains from one sample in a study of blood T cell repertoires in COVID-19. Clones were read by immunoSEQ multiplex PCR, and TCRdb kept only the in-frame ones, dropping some. The table includes fewer than 35,000 clones, nearly 90% detected once. Sequenced input: peripheral blood. All receptors come from a man aged 80 or over with acute or convalescent COVID-19. Both conserved end residues are part of each CDR3. D genes are given only for firm matches. The size field is filled for only some rows; it gives once, few, many or a size class.

CASSLTGTRSYEQYF,TGTGCCAGCTCACTTACCGGGACAAGATCCTACGAGCAGTACTTC,TRBV18,TRBJ2-7,NA,few,15
CSVEGQDQETQYF,TGCAGCGTTGAAGGACAGGACCAAGAGACCCAGTACTTC,TRBV29-1,TRBJ2-5,NA,NA,13
CASSLALGQSYGYTF,TGTGCCAGCAGCTTAGCCCTGGGACAGTCCTATGGCTACACCTTC,TRBV7-9,TRBJ1-2,TRBD1,NA,15
CASSQGGGGYSNQPQHF,TGCGCCAGCAGCCAAGGAGGGGGGGGATATAGCAATCAGCCCCAGCATTTT,TRBV4-1,TRBJ1-5,NA,NA,17
CASSQEPGSTDTQYF,TGTGCCAGCAGCCAAGAACCAGGGAGCACAGATACGCAGTATTTT,TRBV3-1/TRBV3-2,TRBJ2-3,NA,once,15
CASSFSREVGDTQYF,TGTGCCAGCAGCTTTTCTCGGGAGGTGGGAGATACGCAGTATTTT,TRBV7-2,TRBJ2-3,TRBD2,NA,15
CAIRGSNQPQHF,TGTGCCATTCGGGGGAGCAATCAGCCCCAGCATTTT,TRBV19,TRBJ1-5,NA,NA,12
CASRIAGGLDTGELFF,TGTGCCAGCAGAATAGCCGGGGGGTTGGACACCGGGGAGCTGTTTTTT,TRBV7-9,TRBJ2-2,TRBD2,NA,16
CASSIGLGQPVYEQYF,TGTGCCAGTAGTATAGGGTTGGGACAGCCGGTCTACGAGCAGTACTTC,TRBV19,TRBJ2-7,TRBD1,NA,16
CASSLGQSTEQFF,TGTGCCAGCAGCTTAGGACAGTCCACTGAGCAGTTCTTC,TRBV6-6,TRBJ2-1,NA,NA,13
CASSFLDREGEQFF,TGTGCCAGCAGTTTCCTGGACAGGGAAGGTGAGCAGTTCTTC,TRBV28,TRBJ2-1,TRBD1,NA,14
CASSLGAGGPFDTQYF,TGTGCCAGCAGCTTAGGGGCGGGAGGGCCATTTGATACGCAGTATTTT,TRBV7-2,TRBJ2-3,TRBD2,NA,16
CASSLAINDEQYF,TGTGCCAGCAGCTTGGCAATCAATGACGAGCAGTACTTC,TRBV5-4,TRBJ2-7,NA,NA,13